The present TCR beta chain was sequenced within a study of T cell repertoires in cytomegalovirus infection. The wider study: CMV infection together with matching HLA type was indicated by public TCR beta signatures.

A note on this clonotype: Its target is not known.

Study results and limitations: HLA-C-restricted CMV clonotypes gave the most frequent clonotype in two of eight donors. Cumulative public TCR beta family frequency identified carriers of CMV plus the relevant HLA.

Trimming removed 6 bases from V and 2 bases from J, with 13 bases in between. Germline V gene lookup returns CDR1 LNHNV and CDR2 YYDKDF (reference sequence). The CDR3 sequence is 14 residues long. TCRdb used MiXCR to reprocess the reads, holding one entry per CDR3 protein. The sample holds 700,000 to 950,000 distinct CDR3 sequences, over 25% seen once. This sequence originates from a human donor in good health (CMV status not recorded). Some clones in this sample may be carry-over from other donors' samples. The rearrangement uses TRBV15 and TRBJ1-1; no clear D gene. The specimen was cultured CD8+ T cells from PBMCs, collected from culture after CMV antigen stimulation. CDR3 bases: TGTGCCACCAGGCGAGGCAACTCTAACACTGAAGCTTTCTTT. This gives the protein CATRRGNSNTEAFF.